The following is a T cell receptor beta chain sequence with its context. With V trimmed by 4 bases and J by 4 bases, 11 bases remained unmatched. This CDR3 is built from 17 residues. In germline, CDR1 is SGHDT, CDR2 YYEEEE. This specimen belongs to a study of technical replicates of blood from a handful of donors. Profiled with immunoSEQ multiplex PCR; TCRdb holds only in-frame clones, not every one. Among about 70,000 clones, about nine tenths were seen once, and the ten largest hold 0.41%. The source is a human donor in good health. Sequencing was done on a sample of T cells isolated from PBMCs. V and J are TRBV5-6 and TRBJ2-3; 11 bases line up with TRBD2. CDR3: CASSRMSGTSGSDTQYF. The CDR3 region has the DNA TGTGCCAGCAGCCGAATGTCCGGGACTAGCGGCTCAGATACGCAGTATTTT.